This T cell receptor (beta chain) was sequenced for a study of blood T cell repertoires in COVID-19. TCRdb keeps only in-frame clones here, not all; method: immunoSEQ multiplex PCR. The sample lists 70,000 to 75,000 clones; about nine tenths were seen once. This CDR3 has 15 amino acids. Trimming removed 0 bases at V and 2 bases at J, with 9 bases between. Germline lookup yields CDR1 SGHTS and CDR2 YDEGEE. The specimen sequenced was peripheral blood. The TCR comes from a woman aged 18-29 years with acute or convalescent COVID-19. V is TRBV5-8 and J is TRBJ2-1; unclear D gene. The CDR3 sequence is CASSLASATYNEQFF. For the CDR3, the DNA is TGTGCCAGCAGCTTGGCCAGCGCTACCTACAATGAGCAGTTCTTC. The variable domain in full, with the rest retrieved from reference TRBV5-8 and TRBJ2-1, is EAGVTQSPTHLIKTRGQQATLRCSPISGHTSVYWYQQALGLGLQFLLWYDEGEERNRGNFPPRFSGRQFPNYSSELNVNALELEDSALYLCASSLASATYNEQFFGPGTRLTVL.